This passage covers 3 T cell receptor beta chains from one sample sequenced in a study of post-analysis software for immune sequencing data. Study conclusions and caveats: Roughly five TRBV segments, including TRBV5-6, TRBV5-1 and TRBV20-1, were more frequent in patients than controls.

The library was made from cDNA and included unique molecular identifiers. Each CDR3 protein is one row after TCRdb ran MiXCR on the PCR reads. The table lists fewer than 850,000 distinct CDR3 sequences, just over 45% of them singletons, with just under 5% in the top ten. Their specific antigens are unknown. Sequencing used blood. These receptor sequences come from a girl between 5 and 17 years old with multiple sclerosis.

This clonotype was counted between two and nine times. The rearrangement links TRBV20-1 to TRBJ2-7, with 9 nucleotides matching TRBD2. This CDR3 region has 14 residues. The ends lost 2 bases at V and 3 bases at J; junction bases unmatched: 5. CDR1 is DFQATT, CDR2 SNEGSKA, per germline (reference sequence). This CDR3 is CSARSGTSSYEQYF. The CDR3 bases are TGCAGTGCTAGATCCGGGACTAGCAGCTACGAGCAGTACTTC.

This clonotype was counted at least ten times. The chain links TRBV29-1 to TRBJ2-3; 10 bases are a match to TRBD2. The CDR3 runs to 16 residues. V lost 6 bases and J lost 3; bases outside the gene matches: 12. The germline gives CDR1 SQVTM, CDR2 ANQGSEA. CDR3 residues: CSVSLPSGSVTDTQYF. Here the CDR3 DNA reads TGCAGCGTCTCCCTTCCTAGCGGGAGTGTAACAGATACGCAGTATTTT.

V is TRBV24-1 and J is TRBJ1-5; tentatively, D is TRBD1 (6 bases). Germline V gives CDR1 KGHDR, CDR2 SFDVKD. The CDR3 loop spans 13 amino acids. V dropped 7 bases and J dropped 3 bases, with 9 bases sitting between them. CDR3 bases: TGTGCCACCAGGGGGACACTCAATCAGCCCCAGCATTTT. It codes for CATRGTLNQPQHF.